This paragraph reports one T cell receptor (beta chain). Germline and junction disagree at one end, which may indicate a read error. Germline CDR1 and CDR2: SGHAT and FQNNGV. The length of the CDR3 is 13 residues. TCR beta cDNA came from roughly 450 ng total RNA, primed with a constant-region primer. Nested multiplex PCR, run for three rounds with slightly modified ARM-PCR, yielded TCR beta libraries. A C-beta reverse primer was combined with TRBV1-TRBV30 forward primers in the first two PCR rounds, and each round had 10 cycles. TCRdb recomputed calls from the multiplex PCR reads with MiXCR, one row per CDR3 protein. The profile covers more than 55,000 distinct CDR3 sequences, with about two thirds appearing a single time and approximately 54% taken by the ten largest. This record comes from a study of tumor-infiltrating lymphocytes in primary liver carcinoma. Co-extraction of both nucleic acids (RNA and DNA) used roughly 19-33 mg of unsorted bulk tissue. All tumor specimens exceeded 85% viable tumor cells.

Material for sequencing was liver tumor tissue from sampling region 2. As to subset: tumor region T2, inferior pole. The TCR comes from a man aged 40-49 years with primary liver carcinoma and hepatitis B virus infection. V gene TRBV11-2 combines with J gene TRBJ1-4; D is undetermined. DNA for the CDR3: TGTGCCAGTAGCTTGGATGATGAGGAAAAACTGTTTTTT. Its translation is CASSLDDEEKLFF.